Described below is a single T cell receptor beta chain sequence and its context. Its antigen is unidentified. Amplified TCR beta CDR3 regions derived from RNA transcripts. The HTBI set primed first-round TCR CDR3 RT-PCR. TCRdb recomputed calls from the multiplex PCR reads with MiXCR, one row per CDR3 protein. The data contain about 520,000 distinct CDR3 sequences, 20% to 25% of them singletons. The data derive from a study of T cells in Graves' hyperthyroidism and ophthalmopathy. Findings and caveats of the study: Ophthalmopathy was predicted by the model a median of roughly 6.7 months ahead of onset.

The CDR3 extends over 12 amino acids. Per germline, CDR1 SGHAT and CDR2 FQNNGV. V lost 5 bases, J lost 7 bases, and 5 bases stayed unmatched. Stable Graves' hyperthyroidism denoted no ophthalmopathy progression over 18 months. Uncontrolled infection, other autoimmune disease, pregnancy or lactation disqualified patients from enrolment. Diagnoses used clinical symptoms, serum thyroxine and TRAb, thyroid ultrasound and orbital computed tomography. The chain is built from TRBV11-2 and TRBJ2-7, with 7 bases fitting TRBD1. The receptor was isolated from a man between 18 and 29 years old with Graves' hyperthyroidism. Sample: blood. CDR3 in DNA: TGTGCCAGCAGCCGAGACAGGGCAGAGCAGTACTTC. This translates into CASSRDRAEQYF.